This T cell receptor (beta chain) was found in a study of T-cell memory formation after mild COVID-19. TCRdb called the 5' RACE reads again in MiXCR, with one record for every CDR3 protein. Of hundreds of thousands of distinct CDR3 sequences listed, 15% are singletons. This clonotype was observed a handful of times. CDR3 length equals 15 residues. J was trimmed by 4 bases and V by 6 bases; bases with no gene match: 11. Germline loops: CDR1 MNHNY, CDR2 SVGAGI (reference sequence). The sample consisted of PBMCs or a T cell subset sorted from them (not recorded which). The chain uses TRBV6-6 and TRBJ2-7; 8 bases match TRBD1. The source of this sequence is a man aged 18 to 29 who had mild COVID-19 (a few samples of this study predate the infection). Cell type and time point are not known. The CDR3 loop reads CASRDRTGFFYEQYF. The CDR3 nucleotides are TGTGCCAGCAGAGATCGGACAGGGTTTTTTTACGAGCAGTACTTC.